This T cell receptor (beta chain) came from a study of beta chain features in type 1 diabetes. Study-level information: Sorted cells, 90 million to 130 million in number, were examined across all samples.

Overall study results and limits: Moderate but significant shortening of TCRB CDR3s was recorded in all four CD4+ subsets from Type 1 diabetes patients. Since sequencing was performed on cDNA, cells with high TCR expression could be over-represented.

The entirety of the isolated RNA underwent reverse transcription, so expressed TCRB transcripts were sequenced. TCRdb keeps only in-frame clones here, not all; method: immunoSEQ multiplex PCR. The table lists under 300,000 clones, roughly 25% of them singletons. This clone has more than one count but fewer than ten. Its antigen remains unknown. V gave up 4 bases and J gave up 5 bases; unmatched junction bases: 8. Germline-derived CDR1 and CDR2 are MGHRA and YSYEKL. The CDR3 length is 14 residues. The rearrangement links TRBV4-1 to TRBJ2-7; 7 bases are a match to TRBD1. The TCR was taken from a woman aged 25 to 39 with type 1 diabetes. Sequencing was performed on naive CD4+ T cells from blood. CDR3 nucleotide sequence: TGCGCCAGCAGCCCACAGGGGAAACGGGACGAGCAGTACTTC. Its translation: CASSPQGKRDEQYF.